These T cell receptor beta chains were read from a single sample in a study of early T cells in non-severe SARS-CoV-2 infection. A single record per CDR3 protein comes from TCRdb applying MiXCR to the 5' RACE reads. This table has about 63,000 distinct CDR3 sequences, about an eighth appearing once. Material: whole blood. These receptors all come from an adult who was a healthcare worker with PCR-confirmed SARS-CoV-2 infection or an uninfected control (not recorded which). Each CDR3 is given with its conserved first and last residue. Clone size is shown for a subset of rows, as once, few, many or a class of expanded clone.

>NA|TRBV5-6
CASSLARGRGGLDTQYF
>many|TRBV6-2/TRBV6-3
CASKKGQGSGGGTEAFF
>many|TRBV5-1
CASSLTGSLNYGYTF
>many|TRBV5-1
CASSLGPGINQPQHF
>many|TRBV12-3/TRBV12-4
CASSFGAGEQYF
>many|TRBV29-1
CSVDRTSYNEQFF
>NA|TRBV3-1
CASSQGGLNTEAFF
>many|TRBV4-2
CASSQEWGAGNTIYF
>NA|TRBV2
CASSEARAGLGTQYF
>many|TRBV29-1
CSVEDQGQDGYTF
>NA|TRBV7-9
CASRLPTGNSDTQYF
>many|TRBV5-1
CASSPEAGATDTQYF
>NA|TRBV29-1
CSVSYRGRETQYF
>NA|TRBV5-8
CASSLGPGTAYTDTQYF
>many|TRBV18
CASSPSTPDSGSEQYF
>NA|TRBV19
CASGDRVETQYF
>few|TRBV20-1
CSARDLVSGGSETQYF
>many|TRBV11-2
CASSARQGRVSEAFF
>many|TRBV20-1
CSAKASGELAYNEQFF
>few|TRBV18
CASSQTGDSYEQYF
>many|TRBV20-1
CSARPGTINEQYF
>NA|TRBV2
CASRLAGGHYNEQFF
>many|TRBV12-3/TRBV12-4
CASRYGPTKNTGELFF
>many|TRBV18
CASSPPQLSNEQFF
>few|TRBV11-2
CASSLGGPELFF
>many|TRBV20-1
CSATPPGAGDSNQPQHF